This paragraph reports one T cell receptor (beta chain). The data originate from a study of monozygotic twins with inflammatory bowel disease. CDR1 and CDR2 from the germline V gene are KGHSH and LQKENI. CDR3 length: 17 amino acids. TCRdb re-called the 5' RACE reads and catalogs CDR3 proteins one per entry, DNA excluded. This sample lists more than 300,000 distinct CDR3 sequences; its ten largest clones have about 5%. This chain links TRBV18 with TRBJ2-3; TCRdb designates TRBD1, a call that cannot be tested without DNA. Specimen: blood. This TCR was recovered from a human donor with ulcerative colitis or Crohn's disease, or a healthy co-twin of an affected twin (not recorded which). This CDR3 reads CASSPPRQGVRTDTQYF.